Below are 32 T cell receptor beta chains sequenced from a single sample in a study of T cells in Graves' hyperthyroidism and ophthalmopathy. Regions amplified from RNA transcripts were the TCR beta CDR3 regions. The HTBI set primed first-round TCR CDR3 RT-PCR. TCRdb re-analysed the multiplex PCR reads in MiXCR, keeping a single row per CDR3 protein. The sample holds 550,000 to 700,000 distinct CDR3 sequences, under 60% seen once. Sequenced material: peripheral blood or thyroid tissue (not recorded which). The receptors shown here come from an adult woman with Graves' disease, either hyperthyroidism or ophthalmopathy (not recorded which).

Many counts were recorded for this clonotype. The chain uses TRBV7-2 and TRBJ1-4; 10 bases are a match to TRBD1. V lost 1 base and J lost 6; bases outside the gene matches: 2. This CDR3 is 15 amino acids long. Germline loops: CDR1 SGHTA, CDR2 FQGNSA. DNA of the CDR3: TGTGCCAGCAGCTTAGAGGGGACAGGGGATGAAAAACTGTTTTTT. This gives the protein CASSLEGTGDEKLFF.

The rearrangement links TRBV24-1 to TRBJ2-6; D unresolved. The CDR3 runs 8 residues. Germline-derived CDR1 and CDR2 are KGHDR and SFDVKD. The V gene lost 4 bases and the J gene lost 15 bases, with 0 bases spanning the gap. The CDR3 coding sequence is TGTGCCACCAGTGACCTGACTTTC. Translation: CATSDLTF.

This clonotype was seen once. Sequence at one end of the junction differs from germline and may be a read error. The rearrangement uses TRBV5-1 and TRBJ2-6, with D tentatively TRBD2 (6 bases). This CDR3 is built from 16 residues. The germline V gene encodes CDR1 SGHRS and CDR2 YFSETQ. As DNA, the CDR3 is TGTGCCAGCAGCTGGTTGGAGGGCCCTGGGGCCAACGTCCTGACTTTC. Its translation is CASSWLEGPGANVLTF. The full variable domain, in which reference TRBV5-1 and TRBJ2-6 provide the parts outside the CDR3, is KAGVTQTPRYLIKTRGQQVTLSCSPISGHRSVSWYQQTPGQGLQFLFEYFSETQRNKGNFPGRFSGRQFSNSRSEMNVSTLELGDSALYLCASSWLEGPGANVLTFGAGSRLTVL.

Ten or more counts support this clonotype. This sequence joins TRBV7-9 and TRBJ1-2, with D possibly being TRBD1 (5 bases). The CDR3 runs to 13 residues. The germline V and J ends were trimmed by 5 bases and 6 bases, with 13 bases remaining between them. The germline CDR1 and CDR2 sequences are SEHNR and FQNEAQ (reference sequence). In nucleotides, the CDR3 is TGTGCCAGCAGCCGACGGGGCCGGGATGGCTACACCTTC. Protein sequence: CASSRRGRDGYTF. The complete variable domain, with remaining parts taken from reference TRBV7-9 and TRBJ1-2, reads DTGVSQNPRHKITKRGQNVTFRCDPISEHNRLYWYRQTLGQGPEFLTYFQNEAQLEKSRLLSDRFSAERPKGSFSTLEIQRTEQGDSAMYLCASSRRGRDGYTFGSGTRLTVV.

The gene calls are TRBV14 and TRBJ2-7, with 10 bases fitting TRBD2. This CDR3 contains 16 residues. CDR1 is SGHDN and CDR2 is FVKESK in the germline V gene. Germline trimming cut 0 bases from V and 6 bases from J; bases unmatched to any gene: 8. In nucleotides, the CDR3 is TGTGCCAGCAGCCAAGATCACGGACTAGCGGTTGGCGAGCAGTACTTC. Translation gives CASSQDHGLAVGEQYF.

This clonotype was observed at least ten times. V usage is TRBV6-5 and J usage is TRBJ2-7; D is uncertain. The V end lost 8 bases, the J end lost 4 bases, and 12 bases lay between the germline ends. CDR3 length: 12 amino acids. CDR1 is MNHEY and CDR2 is SVGAGI in the germline V gene. The CDR3 loop is CASGQQLYEQYF. Written as DNA, the CDR3 is TGTGCCAGCGGGCAGCAGTTGTACGAGCAGTACTTC.

In regard to this clonotype: The CDR3 does not close with the conserved phenylalanine or tryptophan, likely indicating a read error. The genes are TRBV5-1 and TRBJ1-1; D unresolved. The CDR3 has 13 residues. Germline loops: CDR1 SGHRS, CDR2 YFSETQ. CDR3 sequence reads: CASSIQDNTGAFL. The CDR3 bases are TGCGCCAGCAGTATCCAGGATAACACTGGAGCTTTCCTT.

The rearrangement joins TRBV15 to TRBJ2-5; D is uncertain. CDR1 is LNHNV, CDR2 YYDKDF, per germline (reference sequence). V was pared by 3 bases and J by 7 bases, with 15 bases between. The CDR3 loop spans 14 amino acids. CDR3 DNA sequence: TGTGCCACCAGCAGTGAGTCGACTTCAGGGACCCAGTACTTC. Translating gives CATSSESTSGTQYF.

V is TRBV20-1 and J is TRBJ1-5, with D possibly TRBD1 on 6 matching bases. V lost 4 bases and J 2 bases, leaving 15 bases between the germline ends. The CDR3 spans 15 residues. Germline assignment: CDR1 DFQATT and CDR2 SNEGSKA (reference sequence). CDR3 amino acids: CSATDRSYGNQPQHF. For the CDR3, the DNA is TGCAGTGCTACAGACAGGAGCTATGGCAATCAGCCCCAGCATTTT.

The chain is built from TRBV7-9 and TRBJ2-7, with 12 positions matching TRBD1. The J call is in doubt because the DNA end fits TRBJ2-5 better. Germline V gene sequence: CDR1 SEHNR, CDR2 FQNEAQ (reference sequence). This CDR3 has 17 residues. The CDR3 sequence: CASSHPGGQGAQETQYF. CDR3 DNA sequence: TGTGCCAGCAGCCATCCTGGGGGACAGGGGGCGCAAGAGACCCAGTACTTC.

This chain connects TRBV7-2 to TRBJ2-5, with a weak D call TRBD1 (5 bases). Between the trimmed V and J ends, which lost 5 bases and 9 bases, there was a span of 22 bases. CDR3 length: 15 residues. Looked up from germline, CDR1 is SGHTA and CDR2 is FQGNSA. The chain's CDR3 is CASSTGPQGKEPQYF. In DNA, the CDR3 is TGTGCCAGCAGCACCGGGCCCCAGGGAAAGGAGCCCCAGTACTTC.

There are many counts of this clonotype. The chain couples TRBV2 to TRBJ1-1; perhaps TRBD1 as D (6 bases). Trimming removed 7 bases at V and 0 bases at J, with 21 bases between. The CDR3 is 17 residues long. Germline V gene sequence: CDR1 SNHLY, CDR2 FYNNEI. The CDR3 protein is CASILGGRGEMNTEAFF. CDR3 bases: TGTGCCAGCATCTTAGGGGGGAGGGGGGAAATGAACACTGAAGCTTTCTTT. Filled out from reference TRBV2 and TRBJ1-1, the complete variable domain reads EPEVTQTPSHQVTQMGQEVILRCVPISNHLYFYWYRQILGQKVEFLVSFYNNEISEKSEIFDDQFSVERPDGSNFTLKIRSTKLEDSAMYFCASILGGRGEMNTEAFFGQGTRLTVV.

The chain combines TRBV2 with TRBJ2-7, with TRBD2 matching over 9 bases. Trimming at V came to 1 base and at J to 4 bases, leaving 8 bases not matched to a gene. Germline V CDR1 and CDR2: SNHLY, FYNNEI. This CDR3 has 16 amino acids. The DNA of the CDR3 is TGTGCCAGCAGTGAAGAGGGCGGGAGGGATCAATACGAGCAGTACTTC. As protein: CASSEEGGRDQYEQYF.

The table lists this clonotype with many counts. The gene calls are TRBV6-1 and TRBJ1-2; D gene uncertain. The CDR3 runs 13 residues. Per germline, CDR1 MNHNS and CDR2 SASEGT. V lost 4 bases, J lost 4 bases, and 10 bases lay in between. CDR3 sequence: CASSARELYGYTF. CDR3 coding DNA: TGTGCCAGCAGTGCCCGTGAACTCTATGGCTACACCTTC.

The chain couples TRBV12-3 or TRBV12-4 to TRBJ2-5, with D perhaps matching TRBD1 (6 bases). The CDR3 is 15 residues long. V lost 6 bases and J lost 5, with 19 bases in between. CDR3 loop: CASSAAGTLGETQYF. In DNA, the CDR3 is TGTGCCAGCAGCGCGGCCGGGACACTGGGCGAGACCCAGTACTTC.

The chain has TRBV7-8 and TRBJ2-2; 12 positions agree with TRBD2. V gave up 5 bases and J gave up 3 bases; unmatched junction bases: 4. The CDR3 loop spans 16 amino acids. The germline gives CDR1 SGHVS, CDR2 FQNEAQ. CDR3 sequence reads: CASSGRTSGDTGELFF. CDR3 coding DNA: TGTGCCAGCAGCGGTCGGACTAGCGGGGACACCGGGGAGCTGTTTTTT. The full variable domain, rest sourced from reference TRBV7-8 and TRBJ2-2, is GAGVSQSPRYKVAKRGQDVALRCDPISGHVSLFWYQQALGQGPEFLTYFQNEAQLDKSGLPSDRFFAERPEGSVSTLKIQRTQQEDSAVYLCASSGRTSGDTGELFFGEGSRLTVL.

The CDR3 DNA reads as TGCGCCAGCAGTGAGTCGACAGGACCTAATTCACCCCTCCACTTT. It is translated as CASSESTGPNSPLHF. The chain combines TRBV10-1 with TRBJ1-6, with D possibly matching TRBD1 (6 bases). Trimming cost V 0 bases and J 6 bases, with 9 bases left between them. Germline V gene lookup returns CDR1 WNHNN and CDR2 SYGVQD (reference sequence). This CDR3 region has 15 residues.

V and J are TRBV6-5 and TRBJ2-5, with D unclear. The CDR3 runs 13 residues. Germline V gene lookup returns CDR1 MNHEY and CDR2 SVGAGI. The V end lost 2 bases, the J end lost 2 bases, and 6 bases lay between the germline ends. The CDR3 protein is CASSYGLQETQYF. CDR3 coding DNA: TGTGCCAGCAGTTACGGCCTACAAGAGACCCAGTACTTC.

V gene TRBV2 combines with J gene TRBJ1-5; D uncertain. This CDR3 has 15 amino acids. Trimming stripped 4 bases from V and 6 bases from J, with 16 bases between. Germline values: CDR1 SNHLY, CDR2 FYNNEI. Here the CDR3 DNA reads TGTGCCAGCAGTGCTAGCCTCCCAGACACTCAGCCCCAGCATTTT. As protein: CASSASLPDTQPQHF.

This clonotype appeared many times. The V call is TRBV10-3, the J call TRBJ2-5; no clear D gene. This CDR3 is built from 14 residues. Germline V CDR1 and CDR2: ENHRY, SYGVKD. Trimming took 0 bases from V and 1 from J, leaving 6 bases between them. CDR3 in DNA: TGTGCCATCAGTGAGTCACGGATCCAAGAGACCCAGTACTTC. Translated: CAISESRIQETQYF.

The sample holds many counts of this clonotype. The chain has TRBV7-8 and TRBJ2-5; maybe TRBD1 (5 bases). Germline assignment: CDR1 SGHVS and CDR2 FQNEAQ. V was shortened by 5 bases and J by 7 bases, with 11 bases between the two germline ends. CDR3 length: 12 residues. DNA for the CDR3: TGTGCCAGCAGCCGCCTTACAGGGACCCAGTACTTC. Residues: CASSRLTGTQYF.

J is TRBJ1-5 and V is TRBV2; possibly TRBD1 for D (5 bases). CDR1 is SNHLY, CDR2 FYNNEI, per germline. V lost 8 bases to trimming and J lost 5 bases, with 10 bases between them. The CDR3 is 12 residues long. The CDR3 sequence is CASVEGDQPQHF. DNA for the CDR3: TGTGCCAGCGTAGAAGGGGATCAGCCCCAGCATTTT.

The chain has TRBV20-1 and TRBJ1-5, with D possibly TRBD1 on 5 matching bases. In germline, CDR1 is DFQATT, CDR2 SNEGSKA (reference sequence). The V end was cut by 0 bases, the J end by 1 base, with 19 bases between. This CDR3 comprises 18 residues. CDR3 protein: CSAREGLYGQRSNQPQHF. For the CDR3, the DNA is TGCAGTGCTAGAGAGGGACTCTATGGTCAACGGAGCAATCAGCCCCAGCATTTT.

This clonotype was seen ten or more times. V and J are TRBV5-4 and TRBJ2-5, with 8 bases that match TRBD1. V was clipped by 0 bases and J by 3 bases; unmatched bases: 10. This CDR3 has 17 amino acids. Germline CDR1 SGHNT, CDR2 YYREEE (reference sequence). The CDR3 nucleotides read TGTGCCAGCAGCTTGGATTACAGGGGGAGGCACGAAGAGACCCAGTACTTC. Translated: CASSLDYRGRHEETQYF.

In regard to this clonotype: This is likely a read error, given that the CDR3 carries no conserved phenylalanine or tryptophan at its end. No DNA is shown, since the ends of the CDR3 on it are uncertain; the CDR3 is the one TCRdb lists. This chain connects TRBV20-1 to TRBJ2-5; the table's TRBD1 call for D was not verified on the DNA. Ends included, the CDR3 has 9 residues. The V gene's germline CDR1 is DFQATT and CDR2 SNEGSKA (reference sequence). The CDR3 spells CSAGGDTYT.

This clonotype was found a few times. The chain uses TRBV19 and TRBJ2-1; D remains unclear. The CDR3 has 13 residues. V lost 7 bases, J lost 4 bases, and 11 bases lay in between. Germline V gene sequence: CDR1 LNHDA, CDR2 SQIVND (reference sequence). The CDR3 bases are TGTGCCAGTAACCCTAACTGGTACAATGAGCAGTTCTTC. This codes for CASNPNWYNEQFF.

This clonotype was recorded at least ten times. The J gene is TRBJ1-2, the V gene TRBV25-1, with 10 positions matching TRBD1. With V trimmed by 6 bases and J by 8 bases, 6 bases remained unmatched. CDR1 MGHDK and CDR2 SYGVNS come from the germline V gene. The CDR3 extends over 13 amino acids. CDR3 region: CASRTGGRGGYTF. For the CDR3, the DNA is TGTGCCAGCAGGACAGGGGGCCGAGGCGGCTACACCTTC.

The J gene is TRBJ1-1, the V gene TRBV10-3; D uncertain. This CDR3 contains 13 residues. Germline CDR1 is ENHRY and CDR2 is SYGVKD. Trimming removed 10 bases at V and 1 base at J, with 13 bases between. The CDR3, as DNA: TGTGCCACCAAATTCAAGACGAACACTGAAGCTTTCTTT. Translation: CATKFKTNTEAFF.

The chain carries TRBV20-1 and TRBJ2-5; 8 bases are shared with TRBD1. This CDR3 is 13 amino acids long. CDR1 and CDR2 (germline): DFQATT, SNEGSKA (reference sequence). V lost 6 bases to trimming and J lost 0 bases; unmatched junction nucleotides: 3. This chain's CDR3 is CSAWDRYQETQYF. The CDR3 coding sequence is TGCAGTGCGTGGGACAGGTACCAAGAGACCCAGTACTTC.

This clonotype occurred many times. The chain employs TRBV2 and TRBJ1-2; D not certain. V lost 3 bases and J 4 bases, leaving 9 bases between the germline ends. The CDR3 is 13 residues long. In germline, CDR1 is SNHLY, CDR2 FYNNEI. CDR3 region: CASSESGLYGYTF. CDR3 sequence (DNA): TGTGCCAGCAGTGAGTCCGGGCTCTATGGCTACACCTTC.

Here the CDR3 DNA reads TGCGCCAGCAGCTACAGGGGGCGTGTTGAAAAACTGTTTTTT. This sequence encodes CASSYRGRVEKLFF. The chain joins TRBV5-1 to TRBJ1-4; the match to TRBD1 covers 9 bases. Germline values: CDR1 SGHRS, CDR2 YFSETQ. The CDR3 consists of 14 residues. V shed 3 bases, J shed 7 bases, and the junction held 4 bases outside the gene matches. The full variable domain, with the rest looked up from reference TRBV5-1 and TRBJ1-4, is KAGVTQTPRYLIKTRGQQVTLSCSPISGHRSVSWYQQTPGQGLQFLFEYFSETQRNKGNFPGRFSGRQFSNSRSEMNVSTLELGDSALYLCASSYRGRVEKLFFGSGTQLSVL.

This clonotype was seen a few times. The chain recombines TRBV30 with TRBJ2-7; possible D gene TRBD2, 5 bases. The germline V gene encodes CDR1 GTSNPN and CDR2 SVGIG (reference sequence). V was trimmed by 0 bases and J by 7 bases, leaving 13 bases between them. The CDR3 sequence is 13 residues long. In nucleotides, the CDR3 is TGTGCCTGGAGTGTGGCCGGGATGGGAGAGCAGTACTTC. Protein sequence: CAWSVAGMGEQYF.